This TCR beta chain was identified during a study of technical replicates of blood from four donors. TCRdb's copy holds only in-frame clones and misses some; the assay was immunoSEQ multiplex PCR. Of tens of thousands of clones in the sample, 95% were seen once. The V and J ends lost 2 bases and 5 bases, in that order; junction bases with no gene match: 1. The germline V gene encodes CDR1 SGHVS and CDR2 FQNEAQ. The CDR3 is made up of 14 amino acids. The clonotype originates from a human donor in good health. Sample: T cells isolated from PBMCs. The chain is built from TRBV7-8 and TRBJ1-5; 9 bases line up with TRBD1. CDR3 residues: CASSLRDRDQPQHF. In nucleotides, the CDR3 is TGTGCCAGCAGCTTAAGGGACAGGGATCAGCCCCAGCATTTT.